Below, 26 T cell receptor beta chains from the same sample are listed, as sequenced in a study of blood T cell repertoires in COVID-19. TCRdb's copy holds only in-frame clones and misses some; the assay was immunoSEQ multiplex PCR. Here the sample spans 250,000 to 300,000 clones, about 90% being singletons. Sample: PBMCs or T cells enriched from blood (not recorded which). All receptors come from a human donor in a cohort exposed to, infected with or recovered from COVID-19 (not recorded which). The donor label of this sample is uncertain.

The rearrangement uses TRBV10-3 and TRBJ1-2; D call uncertain. Germline V lookup: CDR1 ENHRY, CDR2 SYGVKD. The CDR3 sequence is 13 residues long. Trimming stripped 2 bases from V and 3 bases from J, with 7 bases between. CDR3 sequence reads: CAISETQDYGYTF. Here the CDR3 DNA reads TGTGCCATCAGTGAGACGCAGGACTATGGCTACACCTTC.

This rearrangement joins TRBV5-1 to TRBJ1-1; D not resolved. The CDR3 spans 15 residues. Trimming shortened V by 4 bases and J by 0 bases, and 13 bases separated the two germline ends. Germline-derived CDR1 and CDR2 are SGHRS and YFSETQ. This CDR3 reads CASSGRSGLNTEAFF. The CDR3 DNA reads as TGCGCCAGCAGCGGACGCAGCGGACTGAACACTGAAGCTTTCTTT.

A note on this clone: A read error may explain this, as a much larger clone is one base away. The rearrangement links TRBV18 to TRBJ1-1, with a possible D match to TRBD1 (6 bases). The CDR3 contains 13 residues. The germline V gene encodes CDR1 KGHSH and CDR2 LQKENI. Trimming cost V 5 bases and J 1 base, with 8 bases left between them. The CDR3 nucleotides read TGTGCCAGCTCATCGGGACAGAACACTGAAGCTTTCTTT. It specifies CASSSGQNTEAFF.

This clone was seen a single time. V usage is TRBV7-8 and J usage is TRBJ1-2; the match to TRBD1 covers 7 bases. Germline V gene data show CDR1 as SGHVS and CDR2 as FQNEAQ. V trimming: 5 bases; J trimming: 5 bases; junction bases outside the gene matches: 8. The CDR3 is made up of 14 amino acids. The CDR3, as DNA: TGTGCCAGCAGCCTCGACAGGGAGAGTTATGGCTACACCTTC. It encodes CASSLDRESYGYTF.

The chain employs TRBV4-1 and TRBJ2-1; 10 bases are a match to TRBD1. The length of the CDR3 is 19 residues. Germline CDR1 and CDR2: MGHRA and YSYEKL. Losses at the gene ends were 0 bases for V and 2 bases for J; bases not matched to a gene: 10. The CDR3 nucleotides read TGCGCCAGCAGCCAAGAGTACCTCGGGGGACAGGGGACCTACAATGAGCAGTTCTTC. Translated: CASSQEYLGGQGTYNEQFF.

The chain has TRBV2 and TRBJ2-2, with D perhaps TRBD2 (5 bases). The CDR3 is 15 amino acids. Per the germline V gene, CDR1 is SNHLY and CDR2 is FYNNEI. V shed 7 bases and J shed 3 bases, with 15 bases lying between them. The CDR3 nucleotides are TGTGCCAGCAAGTCCCCCCGGGAATACACCGGGGAGCTGTTTTTT. Residues: CASKSPREYTGELFF.

This clone was recorded once. This chain uses TRBV5-8 with TRBJ1-1, with 9 bases that match TRBD1. The CDR3 is 13 residues long. With 5 bases clipped from V and 10 bases from J, the junction kept 9 bases outside the gene matches. Germline loops: CDR1 SGHTS, CDR2 YDEGEE. CDR3 nucleotide sequence: TGTGCCAGCAGAGGGGGACAGGGCTTTGGAGCTTTCTTT. It is translated as CASRGGQGFGAFF.

V gene TRBV24-1 combines with J gene TRBJ2-5; 8 bases are a match to TRBD2. Germline V CDR1 and CDR2: KGHDR, SFDVKD. The CDR3 covers 16 residues. Trimming removed 4 bases from V and 4 bases from J; junction bases left unmatched: 10. CDR3 sequence reads: CATSDPLDGRGETQYF. In DNA form, the CDR3 reads TGTGCCACCAGTGACCCCTTAGACGGGAGGGGAGAGACCCAGTACTTC.

The genes are TRBV5-1 and TRBJ2-1; the match to TRBD1 covers 8 bases. With 5 bases clipped from V and 0 bases from J, the junction kept 1 base outside the gene matches. Looked up from germline, CDR1 is SGHRS and CDR2 is YFSETQ. The CDR3 has 14 amino acids. CDR3 in amino acids: CASRGTGSYNEQFF. In DNA, the CDR3 is TGCGCCAGCAGAGGGACAGGCTCCTACAATGAGCAGTTCTTC.

The chain is built from TRBV18 and TRBJ1-4; 7 bases line up with TRBD1. CDR1 KGHSH and CDR2 LQKENI come from the germline V gene. The CDR3 is made up of 15 amino acids. V shed 4 bases, J shed 5 bases, and the junction held 7 bases outside the gene matches. CDR3 in DNA: TGTGCCAGCTCACAAACAGGGGCCCAGAATGAAAAACTGTTTTTT. This gives the protein CASSQTGAQNEKLFF.

The chain carries TRBV5-1 and TRBJ1-6; 7 nucleotides line up with TRBD1. Germline CDR1 and CDR2: SGHRS and YFSETQ. The CDR3 spans 14 residues. V dropped 9 bases and J dropped 10; count of bases not matched to a gene: 13. The CDR3 reads CATKPGQSESPLHF. As DNA, the CDR3 is TGCGCCACCAAACCGGGACAGAGCGAATCACCCCTCCACTTT.

The gene calls are TRBV4-2 and TRBJ2-4; the match to TRBD2 covers 13 bases. The ends lost 0 bases at V and 0 bases at J; junction bases unmatched: 8. From germline, CDR1 is LGHNA and CDR2 YNFKEQ. The CDR3 has 20 amino acids. This chain's CDR3 is CASSQEPTSGGLLAKNIQYF. As DNA, the CDR3 is TGTGCCAGCAGCCAAGAACCGACTAGCGGGGGGCTACTAGCCAAAAACATTCAGTACTTC.

The chain uses TRBV6-5 and TRBJ1-2; no clear D gene. The CDR3 is 16 residues long. Germline V gives CDR1 MNHEY, CDR2 SVGAGI. The ends were cut back, 4 bases at V and 2 bases at J, with 17 bases in the middle. DNA for the CDR3: TGTGCCAGCAGTTGGAGCGGAGGACCTTTGAACTATGGCTACACCTTC. Its protein is CASSWSGGPLNYGYTF.

The rearrangement joins TRBV19 to TRBJ1-1; D is ambiguous. Per the germline V gene, CDR1 is LNHDA and CDR2 is SQIVND (reference sequence). The CDR3 loop spans 13 amino acids. V lost 7 bases and J lost 0, with 9 bases in between. As DNA, the CDR3 is TGTGCCAGTAATAGGAGAATGAACACTGAAGCTTTCTTT. The encoded protein is CASNRRMNTEAFF.

The CDR3 protein is CASSLAVANTGELFF. Here the CDR3 DNA reads TGCGCCAGCAGCTTGGCTGTAGCGAACACCGGGGAGCTGTTTTTT. This chain links TRBV5-1 with TRBJ2-2; no clear D. Trimming took off 0 bases at V and 0 bases at J, with 6 bases between the two ends. The CDR3 has 15 amino acids. Germline lookup yields CDR1 SGHRS and CDR2 YFSETQ.

This clone came up once. The same CDR3 can be traced to other DNA sequences in this sample. The V call is TRBV5-1, the J call TRBJ1-1; 9 nucleotides line up with TRBD1. The V gene's germline CDR1 is SGHRS and CDR2 YFSETQ. The CDR3 covers 15 residues. With 0 bases clipped from V and 4 bases from J, the junction kept 4 bases outside the gene matches. The CDR3 nucleotides read TGCGCCAGCAGCTTGGTCGGGGGACAGGGCACTGAAGCTTTCTTT. Residues: CASSLVGGQGTEAFF.

J is TRBJ1-3 and V is TRBV9; D remains ambiguous. The V gene lost 3 bases and the J gene lost 2 bases, with 9 bases spanning the gap. The CDR3 spans 14 residues. Germline V gene lookup returns CDR1 SGDLS and CDR2 YYNGEE. CDR3 sequence: CASSATVPGNTIYF. The CDR3, as DNA: TGTGCCAGCAGCGCCACGGTGCCTGGAAACACCATATATTTT.

The chain links TRBV6-5 to TRBJ1-1; D is perhaps TRBD1 (5 bases). The CDR3 covers 15 residues. In germline, CDR1 is MNHEY, CDR2 SVGAGI. V lost 0 bases and J 2 bases, leaving 10 bases between the germline ends. The CDR3 nucleotides read TGTGCCAGCAGTTACTCAGCCGGGGGAAACACTGAAGCTTTCTTT. It encodes CASSYSAGGNTEAFF.

In its sample, this clone was seen a few times. This chain links TRBV5-3 with TRBJ1-5; TRBD1 aligns across 9 bases. TRBV5-3 carries the ORF label, with uncertain function. The length of the CDR3 is 19 residues. V gave up 6 bases and J gave up 0 bases; unmatched junction bases: 16. CDR3 in DNA: TGTGCCAGAACCCAGGACAGGGGCGAATTACCGAATAGCAATCAGCCCCAGCATTTT. The encoded protein is CARTQDRGELPNSNQPQHF.

The CDR3 DNA reads TGCGCCAGCAGCTCGGGACAGCCCTCCTACGAGCAGTACTTC. Amino acids: CASSSGQPSYEQYF. The chain has TRBV5-1 and TRBJ2-7; 7 bases align to TRBD1. Germline loops: CDR1 SGHRS, CDR2 YFSETQ. The CDR3 has 14 residues. V lost 3 bases, J lost 0 bases, and 3 bases stayed unmatched.

The V call is TRBV7-9, the J call TRBJ2-7; D remains ambiguous. V was clipped by 4 bases and J by 3 bases, with 4 bases between them. This CDR3 has 11 amino acids. The V gene's germline CDR1 is SEHNR and CDR2 FQNEAQ (reference sequence). The CDR3 region has the DNA TGTGCCAGCAGCTCTTTCTACGAGCAGTACTTC. It yields the protein CASSSFYEQYF.

The chain couples TRBV9 to TRBJ1-1; 8 bases align to TRBD1. This CDR3 contains 14 residues. J lost 4 bases, V lost 4 bases, and 6 bases had no gene match. Looked up from germline, CDR1 is SGDLS and CDR2 is YYNGEE. The DNA for the CDR3 is TGTGCCAGCAGCCCCACGACAGGGGCCACTGAAGCTTTCTTT. This sequence encodes CASSPTTGATEAFF.

The rearrangement joins TRBV27 to TRBJ2-2, with D possibly matching TRBD2 (5 bases). With 8 bases removed from V and 6 bases from J, the gap between germline ends came to 16 bases. Germline CDR1 and CDR2: MNHEY and SMNVEV (reference sequence). The CDR3 runs 14 residues. In nucleotides, the CDR3 is TGTGCCAGCGCCTTACGGGAATGGGCCGGGGAGCTGTTTTTT. Translated: CASALREWAGELFF.

This rearrangement joins TRBV30 to TRBJ1-6; D is unclear. Looked up from germline, CDR1 is GTSNPN and CDR2 is SVGIG (reference sequence). The CDR3 has 16 residues. V was trimmed by 2 bases and J by 0 bases, leaving 11 bases between them. In DNA, the CDR3 is TGTGCCTGGAGTCCCCGGGGTAGCTCCTATAATTCACCCCTCCACTTT. Amino acid sequence: CAWSPRGSSYNSPLHF.

The chain carries TRBV30 and TRBJ2-7; TRBD1 matches at 10 bases. The CDR3 extends over 13 amino acids. Germline assignment: CDR1 GTSNPN and CDR2 SVGIG (reference sequence). V was pared by 5 bases and J by 2 bases, with 3 bases of the junction left unmatched. The CDR3 region has the DNA TGTGCCTGGGCGACAGGGGGCACCTACGAGCAGTACTTC. Amino acids: CAWATGGTYEQYF. The whole variable domain, filled in from reference TRBV30 and TRBJ2-7, reads SQTIHQWPATLVQPVGSPLSLECTVEGTSNPNLYWYRQAAGRGLQLLFYSVGIGQISSEVPQNLSASRPQDRQFILSSKKLLLSDSGFYLCAWATGGTYEQYFGPGTRLTVT.

The chain uses TRBV10-3 and TRBJ1-2, with 7 bases matching TRBD1. The junction had 4 bases not matched to a gene; V was cut back by 0 bases and J by 3 bases. The CDR3 is made up of 15 amino acids. CDR1 is ENHRY and CDR2 is SYGVKD in the germline V gene. CDR3 coding DNA: TGTGCCATCAGTGAGTCCAGACAGGGAGACTATGGCTACACCTTC. Translating gives CAISESRQGDYGYTF.